This entry lists 25 T cell receptor beta chains sequenced from one sample in a study of T cell changes during pregnancy in multiple sclerosis. Measured with immunoSEQ multiplex PCR; TCRdb has only the in-frame clones, and not every one. The profile shows approximately 46,000 clones, approximately 90% of them singletons. The sequencing used CD8+ T cells from peripheral blood mononuclear cells, collected in the second trimester of pregnancy. The receptors here all came from a female donor with multiple sclerosis, enrolled in a pregnancy study.

This chain uses TRBV13 with TRBJ2-1, with TRBD1 as a possible D gene (6 bases). Trimming removed 5 bases at V and 6 bases at J, with 20 bases between. In germline, CDR1 is PRHDT, CDR2 FYEKMQ (reference sequence). The length of the CDR3 is 16 residues. The CDR3 region is CASSPRGSLNLNEQFF. The DNA for the CDR3 is TGTGCCAGCAGCCCGAGGGGGAGCCTAAACCTCAATGAGCAGTTCTTC. Variable domain in full (rest from reference TRBV13 and TRBJ2-1): AAGVIQSPRHLIKEKRETATLKCYPIPRHDTVYWYQQGPGQDPQFLISFYEKMQSDKGSIPDRFSAQQFSDYHSELNMSSLELGDSALYFCASSPRGSLNLNEQFFGPGTRLTVL.

This chain joins TRBV29-1 and TRBJ2-5; a weak D match, TRBD1 (8 bases). The CDR3 is 17 residues long. The germline V gene encodes CDR1 SQVTM and CDR2 ANQGSEA. V lost 4 bases to trimming and J lost 5 bases, with 26 bases between them. The CDR3: CSVVPRTGRGPKETQYF. The CDR3 coding sequence is TGCAGCGTTGTCCCCCGGACAGGGAGGGGGCCAAAGGAGACCCAGTACTTC.

The chain combines TRBV4-1 with TRBJ2-1; tentatively, D is TRBD2 (5 bases). This CDR3 comprises 15 residues. Trimming took 3 bases from V and 1 from J, leaving 10 bases between them. In germline, CDR1 is MGHRA, CDR2 YSYEKL. The CDR3 DNA sequence: TGCGCCAGCAGCCACGGAGGCGGTTCCTACAATGAGCAGTTCTTC. It translates to CASSHGGGSYNEQFF.

V gene TRBV6-1 combines with J gene TRBJ2-1, with 14 bases lining up with TRBD2. Losses at the gene ends were 4 bases for V and 8 bases for J; bases not matched to a gene: 7. Germline lookup yields CDR1 MNHNS and CDR2 SASEGT. This CDR3 comprises 16 residues. CDR3 sequence (DNA): TGTGCCAGCAGTGCCGGACTAGCGGGGGGCGGGGATGAGCAGTTCTTC. Translated, it gives CASSAGLAGGGDEQFF.

The gene calls are TRBV7-6 and TRBJ2-3; D uncertain. V lost 0 bases, J lost 6 bases, and 4 bases lay in between. CDR1 and CDR2 from the germline V gene are SGHVS and FNYEAQ. CDR3 size: 12 residues. The CDR3: CASSLAEDTQYF. The CDR3 DNA sequence: TGTGCCAGCAGCTTAGCCGAGGATACGCAGTATTTT.

V usage is TRBV5-8 and J usage is TRBJ2-1; 10 bases agree with TRBD1. After removal of 6 bases from V and 6 bases from J, the junction contained 9 bases not matched to a gene. This CDR3 contains 15 residues. Per the germline V gene, CDR1 is SGHTS and CDR2 is YDEGEE. CDR3 sequence: CASKTGTGASNEQFF. CDR3 coding DNA: TGTGCCAGCAAAACCGGGACAGGGGCCTCCAATGAGCAGTTCTTC.

The V and J genes are TRBV19 and TRBJ1-4, with 10 bases fitting TRBD1. The CDR3 runs 14 residues. Looked up from germline, CDR1 is LNHDA and CDR2 is SQIVND (reference sequence). J gave up 8 bases and V 3 bases, and 3 bases lay outside the gene matches. CDR3 DNA: TGTGCCAGTAGTATGGGGACAGGGGAAGAAAAACTGTTTTTT. Its protein is CASSMGTGEEKLFF. The full variable domain, its missing parts supplied by reference TRBV19 and TRBJ1-4, is DGGITQSPKYLFRKEGQNVTLSCEQNLNHDAMYWYRQDPGQGLRLIYYSQIVNDFQKGDIAEGYSVSREKKESFPLTVTSAQKNPTAFYLCASSMGTGEEKLFFGSGTQLSVL.

V usage is TRBV9 and J usage is TRBJ2-3; D is unclear. Germline V gene lookup returns CDR1 SGDLS and CDR2 YYNGEE. Trimming stripped 0 bases from V and 0 bases from J, with 11 bases between. CDR3 size: 16 residues. The CDR3 spells CASSVVSTPSTDTQYF. The CDR3 DNA follows: TGTGCCAGCAGCGTAGTAAGTACTCCTAGCACAGATACGCAGTATTTT.

The genes are TRBV30 and TRBJ2-5; tentative D call: TRBD1 (6 bases). Between the trimmed V and J ends, which lost 0 bases and 5 bases, there was a span of 13 bases. The germline V gene encodes CDR1 GTSNPN and CDR2 SVGIG (reference sequence). CDR3 size: 14 residues. For the CDR3, the DNA is TGTGCCTGGAGTGTACAGGGCGACCTGGAGACCCAGTACTTC. Translated: CAWSVQGDLETQYF.

This chain joins TRBV18 and TRBJ1-1; a possible D gene is TRBD1 (6 bases). This CDR3 spans 15 amino acids. Germline V CDR1 and CDR2: KGHSH, LQKENI. Trimming removed 0 bases at V and 0 bases at J, with 8 bases between. The CDR3 reads CASSPPDRLNTEAFF. CDR3 nucleotides: TGTGCCAGCTCACCACCGGACAGACTGAACACTGAAGCTTTCTTT.

The rearrangement links TRBV2 to TRBJ2-7; a possible D gene is TRBD1 (6 bases). Germline V CDR1 and CDR2: SNHLY, FYNNEI. V lost 4 bases to trimming and J lost 2 bases, with 12 bases between them. The CDR3 contains 14 residues. The CDR3 is CASSGTASPYEQYF. As DNA, the CDR3 is TGTGCCAGCAGTGGGACAGCCTCACCCTACGAGCAGTACTTC.

The rearrangement links TRBV11-3 to TRBJ2-7; possibly TRBD1 for D (6 bases). V was cut by 10 bases and J by 2 bases, with 15 bases left in between. The CDR3 sequence is 13 residues long. Germline assignment: CDR1 SGHNT and CDR2 YENEEA. The CDR3 region has the DNA TGTGCCAACTGGACAGAACCAACCTACGAGCAGTACTTC. Encoded protein: CANWTEPTYEQYF.

The chain joins TRBV2 to TRBJ1-3, with D possibly TRBD1 on 5 matching bases. In germline, CDR1 is SNHLY, CDR2 FYNNEI. The ends were cut back, 7 bases at V and 1 base at J, with 17 bases in the middle. The CDR3 loop spans 16 amino acids. In DNA, the CDR3 is TGTGCCAGCAAAACCGGACCTGGGGCGTCTGGAAACACCATATATTTT. Translating it yields CASKTGPGASGNTIYF.

The chain is built from TRBV19 and TRBJ1-4, with TRBD1 as a possible D gene (5 bases). The CDR3 sequence is 14 residues long. Germline V CDR1 and CDR2: LNHDA, SQIVND (reference sequence). V was trimmed by 3 bases and J by 3 bases, leaving 8 bases between them. CDR3 protein: CASSIGGSNEKLFF. In nucleotides, the CDR3 is TGTGCCAGTAGTATTGGGGGGTCTAATGAAAAACTGTTTTTT.

The rearrangement uses TRBV9 and TRBJ1-1, with unresolved D. With 3 bases removed from V and 0 bases from J, the gap between germline ends came to 15 bases. The CDR3 totals 16 residues. Germline assignment: CDR1 SGDLS and CDR2 YYNGEE. The CDR3 DNA sequence: TGTGCCAGCAGCGCCCAGGACGGACTAATGAACACTGAAGCTTTCTTT. Protein: CASSAQDGLMNTEAFF.

The V and J genes are TRBV21-1 and TRBJ2-7; the table names TRBD2, a call not compared with the DNA. TRBV21-1 represents a pseudogene. The length of the CDR3 is 17 residues. The CDR3 sequence: CASSLLEGSGYVYEQYF. The DNA for the CDR3 is TGTGCCAGCAGCTTACTCGAGGGCTCGGGTTACGTTTACGAGCAGTACTTC.

The chain uses TRBV7-2 and TRBJ2-3; 7 bases match TRBD2. V was clipped by 1 base and J by 0 bases; unmatched bases: 4. The CDR3 runs 16 residues. The germline V gene encodes CDR1 SGHTA and CDR2 FQGNSA. CDR3 in amino acids: CASSLVGGESTDTQYF. CDR3 sequence (DNA): TGTGCCAGCAGCTTAGTTGGGGGGGAAAGCACAGATACGCAGTATTTT.

This chain uses TRBV2 with TRBJ2-7; D gene unclear. The V gene lost 7 bases and the J gene lost 6 bases, with 10 bases spanning the gap. The CDR3 contains 11 residues. The germline CDR1 and CDR2 sequences are SNHLY and FYNNEI. The CDR3 protein is CASNRLPEQYF. Written as DNA, the CDR3 is TGTGCCAGCAATCGTCTACCCGAGCAGTACTTC. Combining the CDR3 with reference TRBV2 and TRBJ2-7 gives the whole variable domain EPEVTQTPSHQVTQMGQEVILRCVPISNHLYFYWYRQILGQKVEFLVSFYNNEISEKSEIFDDQFSVERPDGSNFTLKIRSTKLEDSAMYFCASNRLPEQYFGPGTRLTVT.

V and J are TRBV11-2 and TRBJ2-7; D is undetermined. The ends were cut back, 2 bases at V and 3 bases at J, with 8 bases in the middle. The CDR3 contains 13 residues. Germline-derived CDR1 and CDR2 are SGHAT and FQNNGV. In DNA, the CDR3 is TGTGCCAGCAGCTTAAGTAGCCGCTACGAGCAGTACTTC. Residues: CASSLSSRYEQYF.

The chain couples TRBV5-1 to TRBJ2-4; the match to TRBD1 covers 8 bases. The CDR3 runs to 14 residues. Germline CDR1 SGHRS, CDR2 YFSETQ. V shed 2 bases, J shed 6 bases, and the junction held 4 bases outside the gene matches. Here the CDR3 DNA reads TGCGCCAGCAGCTTAGACAGGGGTGGAAACATTCAGTACTTC. Translation gives CASSLDRGGNIQYF.

This chain connects TRBV4-2 to TRBJ2-3; D is unclear. CDR3 size: 13 residues. Germline CDR1 and CDR2: LGHNA and YNFKEQ. Trimming stripped 0 bases from V and 6 bases from J, with 7 bases between. This CDR3 reads CASSQDDFDTQYF. In DNA, the CDR3 is TGTGCCAGCAGCCAAGATGACTTCGATACGCAGTATTTT.

V gene TRBV9 combines with J gene TRBJ1-5; D ambiguous. The CDR3 has 14 residues. Germline values: CDR1 SGDLS, CDR2 YYNGEE. V was cut by 0 bases and J by 4 bases, with 8 bases left in between. CDR3: CASSVEGGNQPQHF. In DNA form, the CDR3 reads TGTGCCAGCAGCGTAGAGGGAGGAAATCAGCCCCAGCATTTT.

The CDR3 DNA reads TGCGCCAGCAGCTTGTACGGTTTTTATGAGCAGTTCTTC. This encodes CASSLYGFYEQFF. The gene calls are TRBV5-1 and TRBJ2-1; D call uncertain. Germline V lookup: CDR1 SGHRS, CDR2 YFSETQ. The CDR3 runs to 13 residues. V lost 1 base and J 8 bases, leaving 10 bases between the germline ends.

The chain combines TRBV7-9 with TRBJ2-7; 11 bases map to TRBD2. This CDR3 has 15 amino acids. V was clipped by 9 bases and J by 1 base; unmatched bases: 8. CDR1 is SEHNR and CDR2 is FQNEAQ in the germline V gene (reference sequence). CDR3 residues: CASVELAGASYEQYF. The CDR3 bases are TGTGCCAGTGTGGAACTAGCGGGGGCATCCTACGAGCAGTACTTC.

This sequence joins TRBV15 and TRBJ2-7; weak D call: TRBD2 (6 bases). Trimming shortened V by 3 bases and J by 2 bases, and 8 bases separated the two germline ends. Per the germline V gene, CDR1 is LNHNV and CDR2 is YYDKDF (reference sequence). The CDR3 loop spans 13 amino acids. The chain's CDR3 is CATSSERAYEQYF. In nucleotides, the CDR3 is TGTGCCACCAGCAGTGAGCGGGCCTACGAGCAGTACTTC.